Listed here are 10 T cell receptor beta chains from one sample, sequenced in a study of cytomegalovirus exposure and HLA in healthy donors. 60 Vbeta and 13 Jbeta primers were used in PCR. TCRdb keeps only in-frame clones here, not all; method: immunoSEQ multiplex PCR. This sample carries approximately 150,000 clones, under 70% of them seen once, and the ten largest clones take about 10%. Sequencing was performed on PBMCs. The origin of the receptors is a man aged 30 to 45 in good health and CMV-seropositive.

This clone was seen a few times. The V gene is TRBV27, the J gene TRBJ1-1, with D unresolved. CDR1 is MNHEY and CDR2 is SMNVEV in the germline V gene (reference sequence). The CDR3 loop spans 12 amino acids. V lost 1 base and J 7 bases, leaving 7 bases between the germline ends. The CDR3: CASSLLPGEAFF. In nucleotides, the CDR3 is TGTGCCAGCAGTTTATTGCCCGGTGAAGCTTTCTTT.

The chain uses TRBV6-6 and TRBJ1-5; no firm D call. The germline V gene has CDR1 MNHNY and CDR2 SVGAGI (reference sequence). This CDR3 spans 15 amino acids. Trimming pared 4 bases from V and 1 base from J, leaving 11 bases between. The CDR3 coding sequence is TGTGCCAGCAGTTGGCCGGGTTTGAGCAATCAGCCCCAGCATTTT. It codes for CASSWPGLSNQPQHF.

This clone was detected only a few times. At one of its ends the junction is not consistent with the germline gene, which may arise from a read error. CDR3 sequence (DNA): TGTTCCAGCAGCTTAGGTTCTAGCGGGAGGATCCGCAATGAGCAGTTCTTC. Protein: CSSSLGSSGRIRNEQFF. The genes are TRBV7-9 and TRBJ2-1, with 11 positions matching TRBD2. CDR3 length equals 17 residues. CDR1 and CDR2 from the germline V gene are SEHNR and FQNEAQ (reference sequence).

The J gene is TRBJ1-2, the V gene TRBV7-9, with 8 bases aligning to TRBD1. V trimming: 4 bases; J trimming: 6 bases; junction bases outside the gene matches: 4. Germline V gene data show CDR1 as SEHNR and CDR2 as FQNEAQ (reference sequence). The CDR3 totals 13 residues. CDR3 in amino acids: CASSSTGGDGYTF. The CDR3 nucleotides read TGTGCCAGCAGCTCAACAGGGGGTGATGGCTACACCTTC.

CDR3 sequence: CASRPGWSYEQYF. DNA of the CDR3: TGTGCCAGCAGGCCCGGGTGGTCCTACGAGCAGTACTTC. The chain uses TRBV28 and TRBJ2-7; D not resolved. The CDR3 is made up of 13 amino acids. V was cut by 6 bases and J by 1 base, with 10 bases left in between. Germline CDR1 reads MDHEN; CDR2 reads SYDVKM.

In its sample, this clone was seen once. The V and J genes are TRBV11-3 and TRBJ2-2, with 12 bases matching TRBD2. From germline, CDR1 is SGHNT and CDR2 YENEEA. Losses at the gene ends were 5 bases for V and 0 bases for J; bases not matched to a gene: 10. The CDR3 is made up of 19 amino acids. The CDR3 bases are TGTGCCAGCAGCCCTCGAGATGCTAGCGGGAGGGCGAACACCGGGGAGCTGTTTTTT. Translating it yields CASSPRDASGRANTGELFF.

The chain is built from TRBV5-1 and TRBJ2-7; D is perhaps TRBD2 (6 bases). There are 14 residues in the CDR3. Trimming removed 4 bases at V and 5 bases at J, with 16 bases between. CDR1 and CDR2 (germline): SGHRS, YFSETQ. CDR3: CASSPPGLWNEQYF. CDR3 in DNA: TGCGCCAGCAGCCCTCCGGGACTCTGGAACGAGCAGTACTTC.

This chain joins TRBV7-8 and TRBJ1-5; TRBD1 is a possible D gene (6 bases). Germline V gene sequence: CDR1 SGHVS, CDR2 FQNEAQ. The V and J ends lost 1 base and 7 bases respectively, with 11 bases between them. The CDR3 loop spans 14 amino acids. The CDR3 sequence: CASSLGQVSQPQHF. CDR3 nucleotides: TGTGCCAGCAGCTTAGGACAGGTTAGCCAGCCCCAGCATTTT. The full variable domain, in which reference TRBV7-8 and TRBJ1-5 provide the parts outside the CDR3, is GAGVSQSPRYKVAKRGQDVALRCDPISGHVSLFWYQQALGQGPEFLTYFQNEAQLDKSGLPSDRFFAERPEGSVSTLKIQRTQQEDSAVYLCASSLGQVSQPQHFGDGTRLSIL.

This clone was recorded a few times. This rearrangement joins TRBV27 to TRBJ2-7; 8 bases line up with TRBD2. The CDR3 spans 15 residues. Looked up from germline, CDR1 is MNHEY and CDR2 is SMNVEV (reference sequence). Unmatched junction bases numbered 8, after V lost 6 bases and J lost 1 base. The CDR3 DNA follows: TGTGCCAGCAGAGTTAGCGGGGCTGGTTCCTACGAGCAGTACTTC. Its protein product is CASRVSGAGSYEQYF.

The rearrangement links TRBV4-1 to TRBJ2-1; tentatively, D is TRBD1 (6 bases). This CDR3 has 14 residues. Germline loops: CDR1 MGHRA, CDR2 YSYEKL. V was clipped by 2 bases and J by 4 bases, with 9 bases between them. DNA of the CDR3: TGCGCCAGCAGCCAATACAGGGCTTACAATGAGCAGTTCTTC. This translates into CASSQYRAYNEQFF.